This T cell receptor (beta chain) was retrieved from a study of T cell responses to AZD1222 COVID-19 vaccine. Overall study: Second-dose intervals near 4 or 12 weeks were combined.

In regard to this clone: As yet, its antigen is unknown.

Per the germline V gene, CDR1 is SGHRS and CDR2 is YFSETQ. V was cut by 6 bases and J by 5 bases, with 12 bases left in between. This CDR3 has 12 residues. Study results and limitations: Mapped onto spike, vaccine-associated CD4 TCRs spanned it and were dominant at 160-218 and 743-854. The sample set comprised mostly white British donors with more females, and clonal diversity was possibly underestimated. Spike-specific TCR repertoires showed rising breadth and depth after two AZD1222 doses.

Profiled with immunoSEQ multiplex PCR; TCRdb holds only in-frame clones, not every one. Among 72,000 or so clones, approximately 86% were seen once, and the ten largest hold 24%. The source was peripheral blood, collected on day 0 of AZD1222 vaccination. This chain links TRBV5-1 with TRBJ2-7; possible D gene TRBD2, 6 bases. The TCR was taken from an adult in good health. Here the CDR3 DNA reads TGCGCCAGCAACGGGGAGGTCAACGAGCAGTACTTC. This codes for CASNGEVNEQYF.